These 6 T cell receptor beta chains were sequenced from one sample in a study of cytomegalovirus exposure and HLA in healthy donors. Primers for the PCR totalled 60 Vbeta and 13 Jbeta. Sequenced by immunoSEQ multiplex PCR; TCRdb stores in-frame clones only, minus some. The data show roughly 120,000 clones, 80% seen once. The sample comprised PBMCs. Receptor source: a male donor in good health and CMV-seronegative.

The chain recombines TRBV19 with TRBJ1-2; weak D call: TRBD1 (5 bases). This CDR3 is built from 13 residues. V lost 7 bases and J lost 4, with 13 bases in between. The germline CDR1 and CDR2 sequences are LNHDA and SQIVND (reference sequence). CDR3 protein: CASIAGRSYGYTF. The CDR3 nucleotides are TGTGCCAGTATTGCGGGACGATCCTATGGCTACACCTTC.

The chain couples TRBV5-5 to TRBJ2-1; 11 bases are shared with TRBD2. Trimming cost V 5 bases and J 3 bases; bases outside gene matches: 4. The CDR3 is 15 amino acids. The V gene's germline CDR1 is SGHKS and CDR2 YYEKEE (reference sequence). As DNA, the CDR3 is TGTGCCAGCAGATCGACTAGCGGGGTCTACAATGAGCAGTTCTTC. The encoded protein is CASRSTSGVYNEQFF.

This rearrangement joins TRBV5-5 to TRBJ1-1; unclear D gene. CDR1 and CDR2 from the germline V gene are SGHKS and YYEKEE (reference sequence). Between the trimmed V and J ends, which lost 2 bases and 1 base, there was a span of 12 bases. This CDR3 is 15 amino acids long. The CDR3 sequence: CASSLFDISNTEAFF. The CDR3 region has the DNA TGTGCCAGCAGCTTATTCGACATTTCGAACACTGAAGCTTTCTTT.

The chain links TRBV4-2 to TRBJ2-5; TRBD2 matches 7 bases. The V segment lost 8 bases and the J segment 1 base; nucleotides outside the gene matches: 7. Germline-derived CDR1 and CDR2 are LGHNA and YNFKEQ. The CDR3 totals 14 residues. The chain's CDR3 is CASGIGGTQETQYF. CDR3 coding DNA: TGTGCCAGCGGGATCGGGGGGACCCAAGAGACCCAGTACTTC.

The CDR3 region is CASSQPGTGHTDTQYF. Here the CDR3 DNA reads TGTGCCAGCTCACAACCCGGGACAGGGCACACAGATACGCAGTATTTT. The chain is built from TRBV18 and TRBJ2-3; 9 bases agree with TRBD1. With V trimmed by 4 bases and J by 2 bases, 7 bases remained unmatched. The CDR3 is 16 amino acids. In germline, CDR1 is KGHSH, CDR2 LQKENI.

This chain joins TRBV11-2 and TRBJ1-1, with D unresolved. The CDR3 runs 13 residues. The germline V and J ends were trimmed by 6 bases and 3 bases, with 11 bases remaining between them. Germline CDR1 reads SGHAT; CDR2 reads FQNNGV. The CDR3 DNA is TGTGCCAGCAGTTGGGCGGGATACACTGAAGCTTTCTTT. It yields the protein CASSWAGYTEAFF.